A single sample is the source of the 30 T cell receptor beta chains below, sequenced in a study of T cells after yellow fever vaccination. TCRdb reanalysed the 5' RACE reads using MiXCR and keeps one entry per CDR3 protein. The table has about 340,000 distinct CDR3 sequences, around an eighth seen once; the top ten hold approximately 3.3%. This sample comprised CD4+ T cells sorted from PBMCs, obtained 15 days after the yellow fever booster vaccination. The source is a man between 18 and 29 years old who received the YFV17D yellow fever vaccine.

This clonotype turned up a few times. This chain joins TRBV4-3 and TRBJ2-1; possible D gene TRBD2, 5 bases. Per germline, CDR1 LGHNA and CDR2 YSLEER. CDR3 length: 18 residues. V gave up 4 bases and J gave up 10 bases, with 29 bases separating them. This CDR3 is CASSRQRAGEGPYSEQFF. In DNA form, the CDR3 reads TGCGCCAGCAGCCGCCAAAGAGCCGGGGAAGGGCCATATAGCGAGCAGTTCTTC.

The chain carries TRBV20-1 and TRBJ1-3; D might be TRBD1 (5 bases). The ends were cut back, 1 base at V and 2 bases at J, with 9 bases in the middle. Germline CDR1 and CDR2: DFQATT and SNEGSKA (reference sequence). The CDR3 sequence is 14 residues long. The CDR3 DNA is TGCAGTGCTAGAGGGGGGGACGCTGGAAACACCATATATTTT. Its translation is CSARGGDAGNTIYF.

The CDR3 sequence is CATSRPTSSEQFF. Here the CDR3 DNA reads TGTGCCACCAGCAGACCCACCAGCTCGGAGCAGTTCTTC. The rearrangement links TRBV15 to TRBJ2-1; D ambiguous. V was pared by 2 bases and J by 10 bases, with 12 bases between. CDR3 length equals 13 residues. Germline V CDR1 and CDR2: LNHNV, YYDKDF (reference sequence).

The sample holds one count of this clonotype. The chain joins TRBV19 to TRBJ2-4, with D possibly being TRBD1 (6 bases). Trimming stripped 4 bases from V and 8 bases from J, with 18 bases between. CDR3 length: 15 residues. In germline, CDR1 is LNHDA, CDR2 SQIVND (reference sequence). CDR3 nucleotides: TGTGCCAGTAGTAACCCCCGCAGGGGAGAGCACATTCAGTACTTC. Protein product: CASSNPRRGEHIQYF.

The gene calls are TRBV20-1 and TRBJ2-1, with 7 nucleotides matching TRBD1. The CDR3 runs to 12 residues. Germline V CDR1 and CDR2: DFQATT, SNEGSKA (reference sequence). V shed 3 bases and J 7 bases; nucleotides not matched to a gene: 3. DNA for the CDR3: TGCAGTGCTAGGGGACAGCTGAATGAGCAGTTCTTC. The encoded protein is CSARGQLNEQFF.

This clonotype was seen a few times. The CDR3 sequence: CASSMNGRKETQYF. The CDR3 DNA reads TGTGCCAGTAGTATGAATGGCAGAAAAGAGACCCAGTACTTC. The V call is TRBV19, the J call TRBJ2-5; the D is unclear. Germline V CDR1 and CDR2: LNHDA, SQIVND (reference sequence). The CDR3 length is 14 residues. The germline V and J ends were trimmed by 3 bases and 3 bases, with 11 bases remaining between them.

A few counts support this clonotype. The V gene is TRBV19, the J gene TRBJ1-5; TRBD1 matches 8 bases. V shed 4 bases and J 9 bases; nucleotides not matched to a gene: 17. Looked up from germline, CDR1 is LNHDA and CDR2 is SQIVND (reference sequence). CDR3 length equals 17 residues. The CDR3 DNA follows: TGTGCCAGTAGTACCTTTTACGGCCAGGGGGCGGGTGGGCCCCAGCATTTT. Translated: CASSTFYGQGAGGPQHF.

The sample holds a few counts of this clonotype. The CDR3 DNA reads TGTGCCAGCAGCTTAGGGGGTATGGGCGAGCAGTACTTC. It is translated as CASSLGGMGEQYF. The chain is built from TRBV7-8 and TRBJ2-7; D gene unclear. The ends were cut back, 1 base at V and 6 bases at J, with 10 bases in the middle. Germline V gene data show CDR1 as SGHVS and CDR2 as FQNEAQ. This CDR3 region has 13 residues.

This clonotype was found a few times. V is TRBV11-2 and J is TRBJ1-5; D perhaps matches TRBD1 (5 bases). Per germline, CDR1 SGHAT and CDR2 FQNNGV. V dropped 3 bases and J dropped 6 bases, with 9 bases sitting between them. The CDR3 totals 13 residues. The CDR3 DNA follows: TGTGCCAGCAGCTTGGGACTAAGTCAGCCCCAGCATTTT. Encoded protein: CASSLGLSQPQHF. Complete variable domain (other parts from reference TRBV11-2 and TRBJ1-5): EAGVAQSPRYKIIEKRQSVAFWCNPISGHATLYWYQQILGQGPKLLIQFQNNGVVDDSQLPKDRFSAERLKGVDSTLKIQPAKLEDSAVYLCASSLGLSQPQHFGDGTRLSIL.

The V gene is TRBV15, the J gene TRBJ2-2; D unclear. The germline V gene encodes CDR1 LNHNV and CDR2 YYDKDF (reference sequence). The V end was cut by 0 bases, the J end by 3 bases, with 2 bases between. The CDR3 extends over 13 amino acids. DNA for the CDR3: TGTGCCACCAGCAGAGACCACACCGGGGAGCTGTTTTTT. Its protein is CATSRDHTGELFF.

The rearrangement joins TRBV5-1 to TRBJ1-1; maybe TRBD1 (5 bases). Trimming cost V 3 bases and J 6 bases, with 12 bases left between them. This CDR3 comprises 13 residues. Germline lookup yields CDR1 SGHRS and CDR2 YFSETQ. The CDR3 region has the DNA TGCGCCAGCAGCTGGGACCGCGGCCCTGAAGCTTTCTTT. It codes for CASSWDRGPEAFF.

V usage is TRBV13 and J usage is TRBJ2-7; TRBD1 matches 10 bases. From germline, CDR1 is PRHDT and CDR2 FYEKMQ (reference sequence). The junction had 14 bases not matched to a gene; V was cut back by 6 bases and J by 3 bases. The CDR3 contains 17 residues. Here the CDR3 DNA reads TGTGCCAGCAGTTGGGGACAGGGGATCAGGCGGGGCTACGAGCAGTACGTC. Protein: CASSWGQGIRRGYEQYV.

In nucleotides, the CDR3 is TGTGCCAGCTCACCGAGTAGAGCGGTTAACTATGGCTACACCTTC. Residues: CASSPSRAVNYGYTF. This chain uses TRBV18 with TRBJ1-2; unclear D gene. The germline V gene encodes CDR1 KGHSH and CDR2 LQKENI. This CDR3 has 15 residues. V was cut by 3 bases and J by 1 base, with 12 bases left in between.

CDR3 protein: CAVRERIRTASIPGELFF. Written as DNA, the CDR3 is TGTGCCGTTAGGGAAAGAATACGGACAGCCTCGATCCCCGGGGAGCTGTTTTTT. J is TRBJ2-2 and V is TRBV28; tentative D call: TRBD1 (6 bases). V was cut by 11 bases and J by 6 bases, with 31 bases left in between. The CDR3 extends over 18 amino acids. Looked up from germline, CDR1 is MDHEN and CDR2 is SYDVKM.

V is TRBV19 and J is TRBJ2-5; D ambiguous. The germline gives CDR1 LNHDA, CDR2 SQIVND (reference sequence). V lost 10 bases and J 4 bases, leaving 13 bases between the germline ends. The length of the CDR3 is 12 residues. The CDR3 DNA follows: TGTGCCACCCGAAGCGCTCGAGAGACCCAGTACTTC. Residues: CATRSARETQYF.

This clonotype was seen only a few times. The V gene is TRBV4-3, the J gene TRBJ1-6; possibly TRBD1 for D (6 bases). CDR1 and CDR2 (germline): LGHNA, YSLEER. The CDR3 is 16 residues long. Trimming stripped 1 base from V and 7 bases from J, with 14 bases between. This CDR3 reads CASSQGAGAFNSPLHF. CDR3 DNA sequence: TGCGCCAGCAGCCAAGGGGCAGGGGCCTTCAATTCACCCCTCCACTTT.

The chain combines TRBV6-2 or TRBV6-3 with TRBJ2-3, with D tentatively TRBD2 (6 bases). This CDR3 spans 16 amino acids. Germline lookup yields CDR1 MNHEY and CDR2 SVGEGT. Trimming removed 5 bases at V and 0 bases at J, with 15 bases between. The CDR3 DNA follows: TGTGCCAGCAGTAAAACACCTGGGACTAGCACAGATACGCAGTATTTT. It translates to CASSKTPGTSTDTQYF.

This clonotype was detected ten times or more. The V gene is TRBV4-3, the J gene TRBJ2-1; tentatively, D is TRBD2 (5 bases). Trimming shortened V by 3 bases and J by 10 bases, and 13 bases separated the two germline ends. CDR1 is LGHNA and CDR2 is YSLEER in the germline V gene. The CDR3 covers 13 residues. CDR3 sequence (DNA): TGCGCCAGCAGCCACCGGGGTGGTAGGGAGCAGTTCTTC. It translates to CASSHRGGREQFF.

The V and J genes are TRBV6-1 and TRBJ1-5, with a possible D match to TRBD1 (5 bases). The CDR3 runs 14 residues. V was shortened by 7 bases and J by 0 bases, with 10 bases between the two germline ends. Germline V gene lookup returns CDR1 MNHNS and CDR2 SASEGT. The CDR3 region has the DNA TGTGCCAGCAAGGGACGCAATAGCAATCAGCCCCAGCATTTT. It is translated as CASKGRNSNQPQHF.

The chain is built from TRBV29-1 and TRBJ1-1; tentatively, D is TRBD1 (5 bases). The CDR3 runs to 13 residues. V shed 5 bases and J shed 6 bases, with 16 bases lying between them. Per germline, CDR1 SQVTM and CDR2 ANQGSEA. The CDR3 DNA sequence: TGCAGCGTTTCGGAAGGGGCGGGCGCTGAAGCTTTCTTT. The encoded protein is CSVSEGAGAEAFF.

As regards this clonotype: A much larger clone differs from this one at a single base, so this may be a read error. The gene calls are TRBV7-3 and TRBJ1-2; 9 bases are a match to TRBD1. This CDR3 contains 13 residues. CDR1 is SGHTA and CDR2 is FQGTGA in the germline V gene. CDR3 nucleotide sequence: TGTGTCAGCAGCCTTCGACAGGGGGGCGGCTACACCTTC. It is translated as CVSSLRQGGGYTF.

This chain connects TRBV7-9 to TRBJ2-7; 8 bases agree with TRBD1. Germline V CDR1 and CDR2: SEHNR, FQNEAQ (reference sequence). This CDR3 is 16 amino acids long. Unmatched junction bases numbered 10, after V lost 5 bases and J lost 1 base. In nucleotides, the CDR3 is TGTGCCAGCAGCCTAACCCGGGACAGGAGATCCTACGAGCAGTACTTC. This translates into CASSLTRDRRSYEQYF.

This clonotype was found a few times. V is TRBV5-1 and J is TRBJ2-3; a weak D match, TRBD1 (5 bases). Germline CDR1 and CDR2: SGHRS and YFSETQ. This CDR3 contains 17 residues. V shed 1 base and J shed 5 bases, with 20 bases lying between them. The CDR3 protein is CASSLYPPTDSGDTQYF. DNA of the CDR3: TGCGCCAGCAGCTTGTATCCCCCGACAGACTCGGGAGATACGCAGTATTTT.

This clonotype occurred a few times. The CDR3 DNA reads TGTGCCAGCAGTGGAAGGGGTAGACTTACCTATGGCTACACCTTC. This codes for CASSGRGRLTYGYTF. The V gene is TRBV7-8, the J gene TRBJ1-2; a possible D gene is TRBD1 (5 bases). Germline V CDR1 and CDR2: SGHVS, FQNEAQ. Trimming pared 6 bases from V and 4 bases from J, leaving 18 bases between. This CDR3 has 15 amino acids.

V gene TRBV4-3 combines with J gene TRBJ1-5, with D tentatively TRBD1 (5 bases). V dropped 0 bases and J dropped 4 bases, with 13 bases sitting between them. Germline values: CDR1 LGHNA, CDR2 YSLEER. This CDR3 contains 16 residues. CDR3 nucleotides: TGCGCCAGCAGCCAAGACTGGGGGTCTGTAAATCAGCCCCAGCATTTT. Translating it yields CASSQDWGSVNQPQHF.

The table lists this clonotype with many counts. The chain recombines TRBV10-3 with TRBJ2-1, with D perhaps given as TRBD1 or TRBD2 (5 bases each). Germline assignment: CDR1 ENHRY and CDR2 SYGVKD. The CDR3 totals 14 residues. V was cut by 11 bases and J by 6 bases, with 20 bases left in between. This CDR3 is CAALEPGLTNEQFF. Here the CDR3 DNA reads TGTGCCGCGCTCGAACCGGGGCTTACCAATGAGCAGTTCTTC.

This clonotype was picked up many times. The J gene is TRBJ2-7, the V gene TRBV20-1; D not resolved. The CDR3 runs 11 residues. CDR1 DFQATT and CDR2 SNEGSKA come from the germline V gene (reference sequence). The CDR3 loop is CERGAFYEQYV. The CDR3 nucleotides are TGCGAACGTGGAGCATTCTACGAGCAGTACGTC.

This clonotype appeared many times. The chain has TRBV11-2 and TRBJ1-6, with TRBD1 matching 10 bases. From germline, CDR1 is SGHAT and CDR2 FQNNGV. CDR3 size: 13 residues. V lost 8 bases and J lost 10; bases outside the gene matches: 5. The CDR3 DNA sequence: TGTGCCAGCGGGACAGGGGTTGCCTCACCCCTCCACTTT. This encodes CASGTGVASPLHF.

This rearrangement joins TRBV7-8 to TRBJ2-3, with D tentatively TRBD1 or TRBD2 (5 bases each). The CDR3 runs 15 residues. Germline assignment: CDR1 SGHVS and CDR2 FQNEAQ. V was cut by 5 bases and J by 1 base, with 13 bases left in between. CDR3 region: CASSHGDLRTDTQYF. The CDR3 DNA is TGTGCCAGCAGCCACGGGGACCTCCGCACAGATACGCAGTATTTT.

In its sample, this clonotype was seen a few times. The chain combines TRBV12-3 or TRBV12-4 with TRBJ1-6; D not resolved. This CDR3 is built from 15 residues. Trimming took 6 bases from V and 7 from J, leaving 16 bases between them. Written as DNA, the CDR3 is TGTGCCAGCAGACTACAAGGGTTAGGGAATTCACCCCTCCACTTT. This translates into CASRLQGLGNSPLHF.